This T cell receptor beta chain emerged from a study of cytomegalovirus exposure and HLA in healthy donors. Points from the study as a whole: According to the study, around 160 TCR beta chains were cytomegalovirus-associated. The classifier, whose performance was assessed in both the original and validation cohorts, reportedly diagnosed cytomegalovirus status with high specificity and sensitivity. Most TCR sequences proved rare, with some public TCRs found in many donors.

After removal of 4 bases from V and 3 bases from J, the junction contained 4 bases not matched to a gene. The germline V gene encodes CDR1 SGHDT and CDR2 YYEEEE. This CDR3 has 15 amino acids. The donors were members of the validation cohort comprising approximately 110 subjects, separate from the roughly 670-subject first cohort. Only in-frame clones appear in the TCRdb table, and some are missing; sequencing was by immunoSEQ multiplex PCR. In the table there are 75,000 to 95,000 clones, 96% of which are singletons. In this sample, this clone turned up once. Its antigen is undetermined. The receptor was derived from a man aged 18-30 years in good health and CMV-seronegative. The V gene is TRBV5-6, the J gene TRBJ2-1, with 10 bases identical to TRBD1. Source material: PBMCs. DNA for the CDR3: TGTGCCAGCAGCCCGACAGGGGGCGTCTACAATGAGCAGTTCTTC. Translating it yields CASSPTGGVYNEQFF. Together with reference TRBV5-6 and TRBJ2-1, the CDR3 gives the full variable domain: DAGVTQSPTHLIKTRGQQVTLRCSPKSGHDTVSWYQQALGQGPQFIFQYYEEEERQRGNFPDRFSGHQFPNYSSELNVNALLLGDSALYLCASSPTGGVYNEQFFGPGTRLTVL.